What follows describes a single T cell receptor beta chain. Its antigen remains undetermined. No much larger clone exists at a distance of one base, and base qualities are not known. Receptors were amplified or captured by PCR. Sequencing used an Illumina HiSeq 2500. To reduce PCR and sequencing biases, unique molecular identifiers were built into the TCR beta cDNA libraries. About 500,000 cDNA molecules were obtained per 1 to 10 million input T cells, so each molecule approximated one T cell. The patient libraries were prepared and sequenced using the same protocol as the earlier healthy control dataset. Within a given batch, samples were prepared together, multiplexed and sequenced on the same HiSeq lane. As for the original processing: MIGEC was used to process the raw barcoded reads, and molecular identifier groups with only a single read were discarded before consensus assembly and CDR3 extraction. Clonotype tables were post-analysed with VDJtools, and diversity was normalized by down-sampling all datasets to the smallest sample size. Repertoire overlap clustering matched CDR3 amino acid but not nucleotide sequences to correct batch-related cross-sample contamination. The public reads were quality trimmed at Q25 with fastp and then assembled into clones with MiXCR by TCRdb, keeping productive beta chains. Rows matching on CDR3 protein sequence are summarized as one entry with the most common DNA and genes. These V and J calls rely on TCRdb rather than the paper's analysis. The sample records 750,000 to 950,000 distinct CDR3 sequences, approximately 50% of which are singletons. About 4.5% of the sample lies in the top ten.

The data stem from a study of post-analysis software for immune sequencing data (dated by TCRdb to the mid-2010s). Study-wide context: Disease courses on record covered relapsing-remitting, secondary progressive and progressive-relapsing multiple sclerosis, though some patients had no subtype annotation. The multiple sclerosis patient repertoires were compared with approximately 11 previously published healthy control repertoires from donors aged roughly 6 to 27 years. A subset of samples was prepared in parallel using single-end sample barcoding, then pooled and co-amplified after Illumina adapter ligation. General conclusions and limits of the study: Significantly lower normalized Chao1 diversity was found in multiple sclerosis patients than in controls, suggesting substantial peripheral T-cell clonal expansion. Direct clustering with F measure showed strong co-clustering of samples prepared in the same batch, prompting a batch-effect correction. The control group was slightly older than the multiple sclerosis patient group.

TCR beta repertoires were profiled from peripheral blood of more than ten young patients with multiple sclerosis to demonstrate the VDJtools post-analysis software. The multiple sclerosis patients were children and adolescents between roughly 6 and 17 years of age. Sequences were obtained from blood. This clonotype originated in a girl aged 10 to 17 with multiple sclerosis.

The CDR3 sequence is CASSEGLPGPNTEAFF. The sequenced DNA is TGTGCCAGCAGCGAGGGACTTCCTGGGCCGAACACTGAAGCTTTCTTT. This receptor chain uses TRBV9 and TRBJ1-1, and perhaps TRBD1 as D gene, on 5 matching bases. From cysteine to phenylalanine, the CDR3 is 16 amino acids long. CDR3 DNA is the only sequence kept; it has 48 bases, read in frame from the first base. Reading the germline V gene gives CDR1 SGDLS and CDR2 YYNGEE. The V and J ends are trimmed by 3 bases and 1 base, leaving 16 bases between them. The full variable domain, with segments outside the CDR3 supplied by the reference TRBV9 and TRBJ1-1 proteins, appears as DSGVTQTPKHLITATGQRVTLRCSPRSGDLSVYWYQQSLDQGLQFLIQYYNGEERAKGNILERFSAQQFPDLHSELNLSSLELGDSALYFCASSEGLPGPNTEAFFGQGTRLTVV.